The present T cell receptor beta chain was sequenced within a study of T cell responses to AZD1222 COVID-19 vaccine. Germline loops: CDR1 LGHDT, CDR2 YNNKEL (reference sequence). Trimming cost V 4 bases and J 8 bases, with 18 bases left between them. This CDR3 spans 15 amino acids. Study-level findings and limits: Nearly half of spike-specific TCRs reportedly target variant regions that are unmutated in the B.1.351 and B.1.1.7 variants. Among the donors, most were white British and more were female, and clonal diversity was possibly underestimated. There were repertoire samples only from the period after the peak T cell response. Vaccination with two AZD1222 doses was followed by a rise in Spike-specific TCR breadth and depth.

The method was immunoSEQ multiplex PCR; TCRdb's version includes in-frame clones alone and lacks a portion of them. The table has under 150,000 clones, 85% to 95% seen once. In the case of this clone: The target antigen is unknown.

This clonotype was obtained from an adult in good health. This chain connects TRBV3-1 (or the pseudogene TRBV3-2) to TRBJ2-1; the D is unclear. This specimen was peripheral blood, taken on day 0 of MenACWY control vaccination. CDR3 protein: CASSPNRVSPHEQFF. CDR3 coding DNA: TGTGCCAGCAGCCCTAATCGGGTCTCACCCCATGAGCAGTTCTTC.